This TCR beta chain was recovered during a study of cytomegalovirus exposure and HLA in healthy donors. Study observations and caveats: Cytomegalovirus status, reportedly, was diagnosed with high specificity and sensitivity by the classifier.

The primer mix had 60 Vbeta and 13 Jbeta primers. Clones were sequenced by immunoSEQ multiplex PCR, and TCRdb holds only the in-frame ones, with some missing. The sample has approximately 160,000 clones; over 75% are singletons. Between the trimmed V and J ends, which lost 2 bases and 7 bases, there was a span of 18 bases. The CDR3 runs to 16 residues. The germline V gene encodes CDR1 LGHNA and CDR2 YNFKEQ. Details on this clone: Its antigen remains unknown.

The sample comprised PBMCs. This clonotype was obtained from a man aged 45-65 years in good health and CMV-seropositive. V is TRBV4-2 and J is TRBJ2-1; maybe TRBD1 (6 bases). This chain's CDR3 is CASSQRTASEKNEQFF. CDR3 DNA sequence: TGTGCCAGCAGCCAAAGGACAGCCTCGGAAAAAAATGAGCAGTTCTTC.